The 29 T cell receptor beta chains reported below all come from one sample, sequenced in a study of cytomegalovirus exposure and HLA in healthy donors. The PCR contained 60 Vbeta and 13 Jbeta primers. The table came from immunoSEQ multiplex PCR; TCRdb's copy has only in-frame clones and leaves some out. This table holds under 200,000 clones, roughly four fifths found once. The sequenced sample consisted of PBMCs. The receptors were gathered from a woman in her late teens or twenties in good health and CMV-seronegative.

The rearrangement joins TRBV5-1 to TRBJ1-5; TRBD1 might be the D (6 bases). Germline assignment: CDR1 SGHRS and CDR2 YFSETQ. This CDR3 is built from 15 residues. V was cut by 1 base and J by 6 bases, with 14 bases left in between. CDR3 nucleotide sequence: TGCGCCAGCAGCTTGACGGGGGGCGAGTCTCAGCCCCAGCATTTT. Protein product: CASSLTGGESQPQHF. The full variable domain, rest sourced from reference TRBV5-1 and TRBJ1-5, is KAGVTQTPRYLIKTRGQQVTLSCSPISGHRSVSWYQQTPGQGLQFLFEYFSETQRNKGNFPGRFSGRQFSNSRSEMNVSTLELGDSALYLCASSLTGGESQPQHFGDGTRLSIL.

As regards this clone: This sample also contains other DNA sequences that code for the same CDR3. The chain has TRBV27 and TRBJ2-2, with D maybe TRBD2 (5 bases). CDR1 and CDR2 from the germline V gene are MNHEY and SMNVEV (reference sequence). This CDR3 has 13 amino acids. V was cut by 2 bases and J by 5 bases, with 6 bases left in between. The CDR3 DNA reads as TGTGCCAGCAGTTTAGAGGGAACCGGGGAGCTGTTTTTT. Amino acids: CASSLEGTGELFF.

The chain couples TRBV18 to TRBJ1-1, with unresolved D. The CDR3 loop spans 13 amino acids. Trimming cost V 5 bases and J 5 bases, with 12 bases left between them. Germline V CDR1 and CDR2: KGHSH, LQKENI. CDR3 DNA sequence: TGTGCCAGCTCATTTTCAGAGACTACTGAAGCTTTCTTT. The encoded protein is CASSFSETTEAFF.

Points on this clone: The identical CDR3 is also encoded by other nucleotide sequences in the sample. The CDR3 bases are TGTGCCAGCAAAGGACAGATGGGGAATCAGCCCCAGCATTTT. Encoded protein: CASKGQMGNQPQHF. V usage is TRBV27 and J usage is TRBJ1-5; perhaps TRBD1 as D (6 bases). Looked up from germline, CDR1 is MNHEY and CDR2 is SMNVEV (reference sequence). V lost 7 bases and J 4 bases, leaving 14 bases between the germline ends. The CDR3 extends over 14 amino acids.

V is TRBV2 and J is TRBJ2-7, with TRBD2 matching 8 bases. With 1 base clipped from V and 2 bases from J, the junction kept 4 bases outside the gene matches. The CDR3 is 15 residues long. The germline gives CDR1 SNHLY, CDR2 FYNNEI. CDR3 nucleotides: TGTGCCAGCAGTGAAGGGACTAGCCCTACCTACGAGCAGTACGTC. As protein: CASSEGTSPTYEQYV.

The CDR3 reads CASTGTGGSYEQYV. CDR3 bases: TGTGCCAGCACCGGGACAGGGGGGAGCTACGAGCAGTACGTC. This chain uses TRBV2 with TRBJ2-7; 11 bases align to TRBD1. Germline V gives CDR1 SNHLY, CDR2 FYNNEI. V gave up 7 bases and J gave up 3 bases; unmatched junction bases: 5. This CDR3 spans 14 amino acids.

This clone was found once. The genes are TRBV9 and TRBJ2-5, with a possible D match to TRBD2 (6 bases). This CDR3 has 17 residues. The germline V and J ends were trimmed by 0 bases and 0 bases, with 15 bases remaining between them. Per germline, CDR1 SGDLS and CDR2 YYNGEE. The CDR3: CASSVEGFGRYQETQYF. In DNA form, the CDR3 reads TGTGCCAGCAGCGTAGAGGGGTTTGGGAGGTACCAAGAGACCCAGTACTTC.

This rearrangement joins TRBV4-3 to TRBJ2-3, with a weak D call TRBD2 (5 bases). The V and J ends lost 2 bases and 0 bases respectively, with 15 bases between them. CDR1 and CDR2 (germline): LGHNA, YSLEER. The CDR3 totals 17 residues. The CDR3 region is CASSQSAVPSSTDTQYF. DNA of the CDR3: TGCGCCAGCAGCCAATCAGCGGTACCCTCTAGCACAGATACGCAGTATTTT.

The gene calls are TRBV7-9 and TRBJ2-5; 12 bases map to TRBD2. J lost 4 bases, V lost 5 bases, and 5 bases had no gene match. Germline values: CDR1 SEHNR, CDR2 FQNEAQ (reference sequence). The CDR3 extends over 15 amino acids. The CDR3 spells CASSLRLAGAETQYF. CDR3 coding DNA: TGTGCCAGCAGCCTGAGACTAGCGGGAGCAGAGACCCAGTACTTC.

The rearrangement uses TRBV11-2 and TRBJ1-1, with 7 bases lining up with TRBD1. The germline gives CDR1 SGHAT, CDR2 FQNNGV. V trimming: 3 bases; J trimming: 3 bases; junction bases outside the gene matches: 10. CDR3 size: 16 residues. CDR3 DNA sequence: TGTGCCAGCAGCTTTGGACAGGAAGCCGTAGACACTGAAGCTTTCTTT. This sequence encodes CASSFGQEAVDTEAFF.

The J gene is TRBJ2-1, the V gene TRBV5-6; 11 nucleotides agree with TRBD2. CDR3 length: 15 amino acids. CDR1 SGHDT and CDR2 YYEEEE come from the germline V gene. The junction had 5 bases not matched to a gene; V was cut back by 1 base and J by 8 bases. For the CDR3, the DNA is TGTGCCAGCAGCTTGTCGACTAGCGGGATGGATGAGCAGTTCTTC. This codes for CASSLSTSGMDEQFF.

The rearrangement links TRBV19 to TRBJ2-7; weak D call: TRBD2 (5 bases). V gave up 6 bases and J gave up 0 bases, with 9 bases separating them. The CDR3 loop spans 13 amino acids. Germline CDR1 reads LNHDA; CDR2 reads SQIVND (reference sequence). CDR3 nucleotides: TGTGCCAGTAGCGGACTGATCTCCTACGAGCAGTACTTC. It yields the protein CASSGLISYEQYF.

The rearrangement uses TRBV11-2 and TRBJ1-2; 7 bases agree with TRBD1. Germline V CDR1 and CDR2: SGHAT, FQNNGV. The V segment lost 3 bases and the J segment 3 bases; nucleotides outside the gene matches: 10. There are 16 residues in the CDR3. CDR3 DNA sequence: TGTGCCAGCAGCTTTTCATCCGACAGGGTGTACTATGGCTACACCTTC. Its protein is CASSFSSDRVYYGYTF.

The rearrangement links TRBV19 to TRBJ1-5; D possibly corresponds to TRBD1 (5 bases). CDR1 is LNHDA and CDR2 is SQIVND in the germline V gene (reference sequence). Trimming took off 8 bases at V and 9 bases at J, with 14 bases between the two ends. This CDR3 is built from 12 residues. The CDR3 spells CASRDSVWPQHF. The CDR3 nucleotides read TGTGCCAGTCGAGACAGTGTATGGCCCCAGCATTTT.

This chain links TRBV14 with TRBJ2-2; 8 bases are shared with TRBD1. Germline V gives CDR1 SGHDN, CDR2 FVKESK. The V and J ends lost 4 bases and 1 base, in that order; junction bases with no gene match: 8. The CDR3 is 17 residues long. CDR3 protein: CASSPAQGARNTGELFF. CDR3 nucleotides: TGTGCCAGCAGCCCCGCCCAGGGGGCTAGGAACACCGGGGAGCTGTTTTTT.

The chain links TRBV27 to TRBJ2-7; a possible D gene is TRBD1 (6 bases). Trimming removed 5 bases at V and 6 bases at J, with 17 bases between. The CDR3 covers 14 residues. Germline assignment: CDR1 MNHEY and CDR2 SMNVEV (reference sequence). The CDR3 DNA reads TGTGCCAGCAGTAAACAGGGATCCCAGGGCGAGCAGTACGTC. Translating gives CASSKQGSQGEQYV.

This sequence joins TRBV4-1 and TRBJ1-1; D is undetermined. Trimming took 4 bases from V and 8 from J, leaving 23 bases between them. Germline V gene lookup returns CDR1 MGHRA and CDR2 YSYEKL. This CDR3 has 16 residues. CDR3 in amino acids: CASSLTPGFNPGEAFF. The CDR3 DNA sequence: TGCGCCAGCAGCCTAACGCCCGGGTTCAACCCGGGGGAAGCTTTCTTT.

V usage is TRBV5-1 and J usage is TRBJ2-1; 8 bases align to TRBD2. CDR1 is SGHRS and CDR2 is YFSETQ in the germline V gene. This CDR3 region has 12 residues. Losses at the gene ends were 4 bases for V and 8 bases for J; bases not matched to a gene: 2. Written as DNA, the CDR3 is TGCGCCAGCAGCATCGGGGGGGATGAGCAGTTCTTC. Encoded protein: CASSIGGDEQFF.

This chain joins TRBV19 and TRBJ2-3; D is uncertain. The V end lost 1 base, the J end lost 4 bases, and 3 bases lay between the germline ends. CDR3 length equals 12 residues. Per the germline V gene, CDR1 is LNHDA and CDR2 is SQIVND (reference sequence). For the CDR3, the DNA is TGTGCCAGTAGTATAGCTCCAGATACGCAGTATTTT. Translating gives CASSIAPDTQYF.

This chain links TRBV30 with TRBJ1-1; TRBD1 aligns across 7 bases. V gave up 2 bases and J gave up 2 bases; unmatched junction bases: 2. The CDR3 runs 13 residues. Germline V gene lookup returns CDR1 GTSNPN and CDR2 SVGIG (reference sequence). CDR3 loop: CAWSRDSNTEAFF. The CDR3 DNA follows: TGTGCCTGGAGTCGGGACAGTAACACTGAAGCTTTCTTT.

The rearrangement links TRBV7-2 to TRBJ1-2; no firm D call. Per germline, CDR1 SGHTA and CDR2 FQGNSA. Trimming cost V 3 bases and J 4 bases, with 9 bases left between them. The CDR3 spans 13 residues. CDR3: CASSFGERYGYTF. The CDR3 DNA reads TGTGCCAGCAGCTTCGGGGAGCGCTATGGCTACACCTTC.

This clone appeared once. The chain couples TRBV5-6 to TRBJ2-1; the match to TRBD2 covers 8 bases. After removal of 5 bases from V and 2 bases from J, the junction contained 12 bases not matched to a gene. This CDR3 is built from 17 residues. CDR1 SGHDT and CDR2 YYEEEE come from the germline V gene. In DNA, the CDR3 is TGTGCCAGCAGTTATGGACTAGCAGATACACCCTACAATGAGCAGTTCTTC. This encodes CASSYGLADTPYNEQFF.

DNA of the CDR3: TGTGCCAGCAGAAAACTAGCGGGAGGCGTCCACGAGCAGTACTTC. Translated: CASRKLAGGVHEQYF. This chain uses TRBV27 with TRBJ2-7, with 12 bases lining up with TRBD2. Germline V gene sequence: CDR1 MNHEY, CDR2 SMNVEV (reference sequence). The V and J ends lost 6 bases and 5 bases, in that order; junction bases with no gene match: 8. The CDR3 is 15 residues long.

In this sample, this clone turned up a few times. The V call is TRBV4-3, the J call TRBJ1-1; no reliable D call. V was cut by 3 bases and J by 3 bases, with 5 bases left in between. Per the germline V gene, CDR1 is LGHNA and CDR2 is YSLEER. The CDR3 is 12 residues long. The CDR3 reads CASSHTDTEAFF. In DNA, the CDR3 is TGCGCCAGCAGCCATACGGACACTGAAGCTTTCTTT.

The V call is TRBV23-1, the J call TRBJ1-2, with 12 bases identical to TRBD1. TRBV23-1 is classed as an ORF, of uncertain function. This CDR3 contains 16 residues. V trimming: 5 bases; J trimming: 4 bases; junction bases outside the gene matches: 8. The CDR3: CASSAMPGQGAYGYTF. The CDR3, as DNA: TGCGCCAGCAGTGCGATGCCGGGACAGGGGGCCTATGGCTACACCTTC.

The J gene is TRBJ1-2, the V gene TRBV9, with 8 bases lining up with TRBD1. Germline V lookup: CDR1 SGDLS, CDR2 YYNGEE. This CDR3 region has 12 residues. J lost 8 bases, V lost 4 bases, and 4 bases had no gene match. The CDR3 here is CASSTGGEGYTF. As DNA, the CDR3 is TGTGCCAGCAGCACAGGGGGGGAGGGCTACACCTTC.

V gene TRBV18 combines with J gene TRBJ2-7, with TRBD2 matching over 7 bases. V was pared by 4 bases and J by 3 bases, with 6 bases of the junction left unmatched. The CDR3 extends over 14 amino acids. CDR1 is KGHSH, CDR2 LQKENI, per germline. CDR3: CASSQARDYYEQYF. Written as DNA, the CDR3 is TGTGCCAGCTCACAAGCCCGGGACTACTACGAGCAGTACTTC.

The chain links TRBV7-9 to TRBJ1-1; weak D call: TRBD1 (5 bases). Germline loops: CDR1 SEHNR, CDR2 FQNEAQ (reference sequence). This CDR3 region has 16 residues. Between the trimmed V and J ends, which lost 4 bases and 0 bases, there was a span of 15 bases. CDR3 DNA: TGTGCCAGCAGCTGGCATGGGACTCTTATGAACACTGAAGCTTTCTTT. Its protein product is CASSWHGTLMNTEAFF. Using reference TRBV7-9 and TRBJ1-1 for the parts outside the CDR3, the full variable domain is DTGVSQNPRHKITKRGQNVTFRCDPISEHNRLYWYRQTLGQGPEFLTYFQNEAQLEKSRLLSDRFSAERPKGSFSTLEIQRTEQGDSAMYLCASSWHGTLMNTEAFFGQGTRLTVV.

A few counts support this clone. The chain combines TRBV6-1 with TRBJ2-3, with D perhaps matching TRBD1 (5 bases). The CDR3 sequence is 14 residues long. Trimming took 2 bases from V and 2 from J, leaving 8 bases between them. Germline V CDR1 and CDR2: MNHNS, SASEGT. The CDR3, as DNA: TGTGCCAGCAGTGAAAGGGGAACCACAGATACGCAGTATTTT. It is translated as CASSERGTTDTQYF.